This TCR beta chain was found in a study of response to subunit inactivated influenza vaccine. Study-wide findings and caveats: That few new T cells are recruited by each seasonal influenza vaccination was the authors' suggestion.

A remark on this clonotype: The antigen remains unidentified.

This CDR3 contains 15 residues. The junction had 15 bases not matched to a gene; V was cut back by 6 bases and J by 9 bases. In germline, CDR1 is DFQATT, CDR2 SNEGSKA (reference sequence). Each CDR3 protein is one row after TCRdb ran MiXCR on the RT-PCR reads. The table lists 250,000 to 350,000 distinct CDR3 sequences, about 20% of them singletons. The J gene is TRBJ2-1, the V gene TRBV20-1; TRBD1 aligns across 9 bases. The origin of this receptor is a man aged 50 to 69 who received an inactivated influenza vaccine. The input for sequencing was PBMCs from blood, taken about 20 months after vaccination. The CDR3 spells CSAKDADRGDVEQFF. DNA for the CDR3: TGCAGTGCCAAAGATGCGGACAGGGGCGATGTTGAGCAGTTCTTC.